Below are 10 T cell receptor beta chains sequenced from a single sample in a study of vaccination effects on CD4 cells after COVID-19. Some clones are missing from TCRdb's copy, which holds only in-frame ones; the method was immunoSEQ multiplex PCR. The sample yields tens of thousands of clones, 65% to 70% seen once. What these receptors recognize is not known. Isolation of CD4+ T cells took place after around 10 days of culture. This sample comprised CD4+ T cells from PBMCs cultured without peptide, obtained before COVID-19 vaccination. These receptors were taken from a human donor who received a COVID-19 vaccine.

This clone was observed a few times. The chain combines TRBV12-3 or TRBV12-4 with TRBJ2-3; D perhaps matches TRBD1 (6 bases). The ends were cut back, 3 bases at V and 4 bases at J, with 8 bases in the middle. CDR3 length: 13 residues. The CDR3 bases are TGTGCCAGCAGTTTCAAGGGGGCAGATACGCAGTATTTT. It encodes CASSFKGADTQYF.

V is TRBV5-1 and J is TRBJ2-5; D is tentatively TRBD1 or TRBD2 (5 bases each). This CDR3 region has 14 residues. Germline V gives CDR1 SGHRS, CDR2 YFSETQ. The V and J ends lost 4 bases and 5 bases respectively, with 15 bases between them. The CDR3: CASSQKAWGETQYF. The CDR3, as DNA: TGCGCCAGCAGCCAAAAGGCCTGGGGGGAGACCCAGTACTTC.

A single count supports this clone. V gene TRBV9 combines with J gene TRBJ1-1, with D uncertain. This CDR3 contains 13 residues. The V gene's germline CDR1 is SGDLS and CDR2 YYNGEE. V was clipped by 3 bases and J by 4 bases, with 10 bases between them. DNA of the CDR3: TGTGCCAGCAGCGCTACGGTCGGCACTGAAGCTTTCTTT. Its translation: CASSATVGTEAFF.

The chain recombines TRBV25-1 with TRBJ2-1; D might be TRBD2 (5 bases). The germline CDR1 and CDR2 sequences are MGHDK and SYGVNS. Trimming pared 8 bases from V and 4 bases from J, leaving 15 bases between. The CDR3 is made up of 14 amino acids. This chain's CDR3 is CASLFTREYNEQFF. CDR3 sequence (DNA): TGTGCCAGCCTCTTCACCCGGGAATACAATGAGCAGTTCTTC.

J is TRBJ1-1 and V is TRBV7-8, with TRBD1 matching over 7 bases. The germline CDR1 and CDR2 sequences are SGHVS and FQNEAQ. J lost 2 bases, V lost 5 bases, and 5 bases had no gene match. There are 14 residues in the CDR3. The chain's CDR3 is CASSPGQINTEAFF. The CDR3 DNA reads TGTGCCAGCAGCCCGGGACAGATTAACACTGAAGCTTTCTTT.

This chain uses TRBV29-1 with TRBJ1-2; 7 bases align to TRBD1. Per germline, CDR1 SQVTM and CDR2 ANQGSEA. The CDR3 loop spans 11 amino acids. The chain's CDR3 is CTPGGDYGYTF. DNA of the CDR3: TGCACCCCAGGGGGGGACTATGGCTACACCTTC.

The J gene is TRBJ2-3, the V gene TRBV6-5; D not certain. V was shortened by 7 bases and J by 1 base, with 9 bases between the two germline ends. CDR1 and CDR2 (germline): MNHEY, SVGAGI. The CDR3 has 13 amino acids. DNA of the CDR3: TGTGCCAGCAAACTATCGGGCACAGATACGCAGTATTTT. It specifies CASKLSGTDTQYF.

This sequence joins TRBV6-4 and TRBJ2-7; 13 nucleotides match TRBD2. The V gene end was trimmed by 4 bases and the J gene end by 6 bases; junction bases not matched to a gene: 0. The CDR3 has 13 amino acids. Germline V lookup: CDR1 MRHNA, CDR2 SNTAGT. Here the CDR3 DNA reads TGTGCCAGCAGTGGGACTAGCGGGGGCGAGCAGTACTTC. Translation gives CASSGTSGGEQYF.

This chain joins TRBV12-5 and TRBJ2-1; D is perhaps TRBD2 (6 bases). In germline, CDR1 is LGHNT, CDR2 FRNRAP. V lost 5 bases and J lost 0, with 14 bases in between. The CDR3 length is 16 residues. CDR3 in DNA: TGTGCTAGTGGTCCCTCGGGACTGAGCTCCTACAATGAGCAGTTCTTC. Translating gives CASGPSGLSSYNEQFF.

The rearrangement links TRBV25-1 to TRBJ2-1, with D unresolved. The CDR3 sequence is 17 residues long. Germline CDR1 MGHDK, CDR2 SYGVNS. V lost 2 bases, J lost 0 bases, and 14 bases lay in between. The CDR3 region is CASSEAPATSSYNEQFF. CDR3 sequence (DNA): TGTGCCAGCAGTGAAGCCCCAGCGACAAGCTCCTACAATGAGCAGTTCTTC.